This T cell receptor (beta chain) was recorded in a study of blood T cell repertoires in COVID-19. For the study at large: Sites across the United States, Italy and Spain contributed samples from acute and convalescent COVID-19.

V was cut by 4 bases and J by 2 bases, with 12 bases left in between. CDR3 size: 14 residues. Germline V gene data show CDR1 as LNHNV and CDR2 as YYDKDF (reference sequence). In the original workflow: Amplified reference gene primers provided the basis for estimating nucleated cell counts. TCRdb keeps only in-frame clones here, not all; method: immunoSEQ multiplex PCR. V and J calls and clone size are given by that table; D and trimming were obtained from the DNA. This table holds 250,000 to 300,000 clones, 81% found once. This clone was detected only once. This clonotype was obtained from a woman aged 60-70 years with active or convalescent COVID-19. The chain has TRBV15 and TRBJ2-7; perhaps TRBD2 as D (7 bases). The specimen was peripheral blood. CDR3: CATSNREGAYEQYF. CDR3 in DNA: TGTGCCACCAGCAACAGGGAGGGGGCCTACGAGCAGTACTTC. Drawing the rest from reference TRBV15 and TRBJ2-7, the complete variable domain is DAMVIQNPRYQVTQFGKPVTLSCSQTLNHNVMYWYQQKSSQAPKLLFHYYDKDFNNEADTPDNFQSRRPNTSFCFLDIRSPGLGDTAMYLCATSNREGAYEQYFGPGTRLTVT.